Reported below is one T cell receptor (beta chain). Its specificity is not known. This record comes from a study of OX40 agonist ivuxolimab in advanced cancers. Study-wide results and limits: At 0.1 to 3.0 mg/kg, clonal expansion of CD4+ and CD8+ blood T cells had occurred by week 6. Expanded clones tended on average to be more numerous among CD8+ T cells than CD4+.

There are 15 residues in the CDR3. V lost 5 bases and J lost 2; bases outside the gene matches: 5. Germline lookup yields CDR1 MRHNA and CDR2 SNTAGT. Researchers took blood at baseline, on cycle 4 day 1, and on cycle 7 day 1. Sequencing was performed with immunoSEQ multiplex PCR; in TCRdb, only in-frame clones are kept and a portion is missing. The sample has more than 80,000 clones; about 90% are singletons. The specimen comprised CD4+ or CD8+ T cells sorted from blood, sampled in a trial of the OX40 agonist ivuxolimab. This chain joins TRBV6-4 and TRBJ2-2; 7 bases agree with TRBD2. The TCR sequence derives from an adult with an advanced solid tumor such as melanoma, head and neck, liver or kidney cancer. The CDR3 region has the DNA TGTGCCAGCAGTTCGACTAGCCTCAACACCGGGGAGCTGTTTTTT. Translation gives CASSSTSLNTGELFF.